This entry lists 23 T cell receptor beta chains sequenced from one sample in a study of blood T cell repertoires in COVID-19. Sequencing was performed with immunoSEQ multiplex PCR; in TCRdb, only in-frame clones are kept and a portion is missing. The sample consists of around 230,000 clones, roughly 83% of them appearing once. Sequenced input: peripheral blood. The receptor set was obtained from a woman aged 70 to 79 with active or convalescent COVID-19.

CDR3 residues: CASSPGLAGGSYNEQFF. Written as DNA, the CDR3 is TGTGCCTCCTCCCCGGGACTAGCGGGGGGTAGCTACAATGAGCAGTTCTTC. The chain uses TRBV10-3 and TRBJ2-1; TRBD2 aligns across 15 bases. This CDR3 spans 17 amino acids. Trimming cost V 11 bases and J 3 bases; bases outside gene matches: 11. Germline-derived CDR1 and CDR2 are ENHRY and SYGVKD.

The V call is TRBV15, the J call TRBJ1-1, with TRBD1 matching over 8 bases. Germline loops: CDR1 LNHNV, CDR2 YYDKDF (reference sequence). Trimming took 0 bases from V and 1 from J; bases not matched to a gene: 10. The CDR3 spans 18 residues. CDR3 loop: CATSRDGQGAGANTEAFF. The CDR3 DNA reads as TGTGCCACCAGCAGAGATGGGCAGGGGGCGGGCGCGAACACTGAAGCTTTCTTT. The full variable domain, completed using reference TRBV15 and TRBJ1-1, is DAMVIQNPRYQVTQFGKPVTLSCSQTLNHNVMYWYQQKSSQAPKLLFHYYDKDFNNEADTPDNFQSRRPNTSFCFLDIRSPGLGDTAMYLCATSRDGQGAGANTEAFFGQGTRLTVV.

Written as DNA, the CDR3 is TGCGCCAGCAGCTTCGGACACCACGAGCAGTACTTC. Translated: CASSFGHHEQYF. The chain recombines TRBV5-1 with TRBJ2-7; perhaps TRBD1 as D (5 bases). Germline V gives CDR1 SGHRS, CDR2 YFSETQ. Trimming removed 2 bases from V and 5 bases from J, with 8 bases in between. CDR3 length equals 12 residues.

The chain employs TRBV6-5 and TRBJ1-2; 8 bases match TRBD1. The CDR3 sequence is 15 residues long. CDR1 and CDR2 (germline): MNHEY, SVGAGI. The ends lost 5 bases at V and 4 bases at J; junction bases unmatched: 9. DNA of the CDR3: TGTGCCAGCAGTCGCGCGACAGGGGTAGGCTATGGCTACACCTTC. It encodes CASSRATGVGYGYTF.

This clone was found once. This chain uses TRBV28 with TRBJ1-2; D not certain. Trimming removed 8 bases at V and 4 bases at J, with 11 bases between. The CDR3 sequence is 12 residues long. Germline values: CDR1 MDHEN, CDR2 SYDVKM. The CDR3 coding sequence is TGTGCCAGCGGGAGTGCAGTCTATGGCTACACCTTC. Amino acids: CASGSAVYGYTF.

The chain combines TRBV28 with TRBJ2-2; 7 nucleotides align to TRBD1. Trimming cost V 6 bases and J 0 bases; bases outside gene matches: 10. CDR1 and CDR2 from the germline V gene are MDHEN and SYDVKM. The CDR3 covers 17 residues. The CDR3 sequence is CASRGTLGQANTGELFF. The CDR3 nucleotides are TGTGCCAGCAGGGGTACTTTAGGACAGGCGAACACCGGGGAGCTGTTTTTT.

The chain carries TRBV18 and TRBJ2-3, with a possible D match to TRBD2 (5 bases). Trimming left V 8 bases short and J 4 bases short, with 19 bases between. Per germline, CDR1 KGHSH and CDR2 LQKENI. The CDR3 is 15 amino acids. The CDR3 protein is CASHPGVARPDTQYF. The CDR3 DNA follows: TGTGCCAGCCACCCTGGGGTAGCGCGGCCAGATACGCAGTATTTT.

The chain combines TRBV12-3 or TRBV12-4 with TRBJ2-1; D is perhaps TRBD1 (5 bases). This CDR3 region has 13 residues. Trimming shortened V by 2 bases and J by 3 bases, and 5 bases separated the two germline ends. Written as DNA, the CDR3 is TGTGCCAGCAGTTTAAGGGGCTACAATGAGCAGTTCTTC. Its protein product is CASSLRGYNEQFF.

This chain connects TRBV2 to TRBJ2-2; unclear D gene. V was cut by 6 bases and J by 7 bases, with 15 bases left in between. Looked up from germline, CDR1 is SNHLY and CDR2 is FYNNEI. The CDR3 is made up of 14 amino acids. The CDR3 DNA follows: TGTGCCAGCAGCTATGCCAGGAAAGGCGGGGAGCTGTTTTTT. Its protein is CASSYARKGGELFF. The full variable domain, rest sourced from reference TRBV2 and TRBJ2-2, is EPEVTQTPSHQVTQMGQEVILRCVPISNHLYFYWYRQILGQKVEFLVSFYNNEISEKSEIFDDQFSVERPDGSNFTLKIRSTKLEDSAMYFCASSYARKGGELFFGEGSRLTVL.

The CDR3 DNA reads TGTGCCAGCAGAAGCGGACCTAGCACAGATACGCAGTATTTT. Translation: CASRSGPSTDTQYF. V is TRBV6-5 and J is TRBJ2-3, with D tentatively TRBD2 (5 bases). CDR3 length equals 14 residues. Deletions cut 6 bases from V and 0 bases from J, with 10 bases between. The germline V gene has CDR1 MNHEY and CDR2 SVGAGI.

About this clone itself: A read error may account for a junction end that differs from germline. The CDR3 DNA sequence: TGTGCCAGCAGTTTGGGGGGAGGCGCCTTTGGGGGTCAGCCCCAGCATTTT. Its protein product is CASSLGGGAFGGQPQHF. The chain recombines TRBV5-5 with TRBJ1-5; possibly TRBD1 for D (5 bases). Germline V gives CDR1 SGHKS, CDR2 YYEKEE (reference sequence). The length of the CDR3 is 17 residues.

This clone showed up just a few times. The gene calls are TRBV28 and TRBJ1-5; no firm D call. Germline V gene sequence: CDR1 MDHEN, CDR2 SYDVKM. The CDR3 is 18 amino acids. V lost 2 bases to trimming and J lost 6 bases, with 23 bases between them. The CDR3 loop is CASSLDRFGLGVTQPQHF. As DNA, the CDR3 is TGTGCCAGCAGTTTAGACCGATTCGGCTTAGGAGTAACTCAGCCCCAGCATTTT.

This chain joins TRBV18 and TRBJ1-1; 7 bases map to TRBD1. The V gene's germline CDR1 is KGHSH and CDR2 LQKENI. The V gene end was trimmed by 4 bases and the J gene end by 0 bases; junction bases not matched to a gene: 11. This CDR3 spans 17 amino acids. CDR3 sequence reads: CASSQDRLRVMNTEAFF. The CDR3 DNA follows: TGTGCCAGCTCACAGGACAGGTTGCGCGTAATGAACACTGAAGCTTTCTTT.

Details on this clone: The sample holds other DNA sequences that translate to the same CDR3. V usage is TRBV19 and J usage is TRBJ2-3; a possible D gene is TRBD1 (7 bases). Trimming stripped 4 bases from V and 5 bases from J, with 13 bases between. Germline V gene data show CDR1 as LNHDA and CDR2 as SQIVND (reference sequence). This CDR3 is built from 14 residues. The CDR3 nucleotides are TGTGCCAGTAGTACCCAGGGGGGCCTAGATACGCAGTATTTT. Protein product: CASSTQGGLDTQYF.

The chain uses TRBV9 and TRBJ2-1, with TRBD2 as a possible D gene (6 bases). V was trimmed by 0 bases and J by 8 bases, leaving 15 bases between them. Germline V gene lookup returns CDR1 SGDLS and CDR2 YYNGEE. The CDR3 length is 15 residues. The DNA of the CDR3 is TGTGCCAGCAGCGTAGCCGGGAGCCGATGGGATGAGCAGTTCTTC. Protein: CASSVAGSRWDEQFF.

The CDR3 loop reads CASSPKGEGPNYGYTF. The CDR3 DNA sequence: TGCGCCAGCAGCCCCAAAGGGGAGGGCCCGAACTATGGCTACACCTTC. This chain links TRBV5-1 with TRBJ1-2, with D possibly TRBD1 on 5 matching bases. Germline V gene data show CDR1 as SGHRS and CDR2 as YFSETQ. Trimming removed 4 bases from V and 2 bases from J, with 18 bases in between. This CDR3 has 16 residues.

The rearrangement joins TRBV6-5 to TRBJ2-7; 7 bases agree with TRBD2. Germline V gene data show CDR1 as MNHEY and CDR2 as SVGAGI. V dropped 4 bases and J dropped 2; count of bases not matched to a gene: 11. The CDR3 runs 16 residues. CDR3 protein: CASSSPRRENTYEQYF. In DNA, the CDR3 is TGTGCCAGCAGTTCCCCCCGGCGGGAGAATACCTACGAGCAGTACTTC.

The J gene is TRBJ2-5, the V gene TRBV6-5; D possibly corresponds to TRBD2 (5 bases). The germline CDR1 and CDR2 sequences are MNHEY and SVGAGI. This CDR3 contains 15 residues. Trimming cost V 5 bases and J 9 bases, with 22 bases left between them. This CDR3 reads CASSKNLDHPGAQYF. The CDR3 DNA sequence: TGTGCCAGCAGTAAAAACTTGGACCATCCCGGGGCCCAGTACTTC.

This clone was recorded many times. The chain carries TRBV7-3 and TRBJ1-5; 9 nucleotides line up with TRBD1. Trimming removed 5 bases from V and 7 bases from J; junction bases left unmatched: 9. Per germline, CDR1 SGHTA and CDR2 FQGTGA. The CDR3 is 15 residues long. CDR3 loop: CASSDWTGDNQPQHF. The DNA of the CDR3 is TGTGCCAGCAGCGACTGGACAGGGGATAACCAGCCCCAGCATTTT.

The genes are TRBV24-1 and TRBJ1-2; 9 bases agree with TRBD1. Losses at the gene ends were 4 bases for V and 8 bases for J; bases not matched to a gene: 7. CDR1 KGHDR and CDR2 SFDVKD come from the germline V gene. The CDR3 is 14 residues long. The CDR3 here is CATSDPRQGDGYTF. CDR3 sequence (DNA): TGTGCCACCAGTGACCCCAGACAGGGGGACGGCTACACCTTC.

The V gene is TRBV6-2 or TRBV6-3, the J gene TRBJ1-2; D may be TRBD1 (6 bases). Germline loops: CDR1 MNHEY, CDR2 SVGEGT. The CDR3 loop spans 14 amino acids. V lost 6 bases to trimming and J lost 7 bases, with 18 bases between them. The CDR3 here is CASSFPRGIGGYTF. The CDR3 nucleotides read TGTGCCAGCAGCTTCCCCAGGGGTATAGGTGGCTACACCTTC.

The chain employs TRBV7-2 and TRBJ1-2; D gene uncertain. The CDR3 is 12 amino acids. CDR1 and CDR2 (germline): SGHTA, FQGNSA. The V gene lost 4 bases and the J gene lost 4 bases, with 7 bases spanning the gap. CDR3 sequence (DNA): TGTGCCAGCAGCTCTTACAGCTATGGCTACACCTTC. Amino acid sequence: CASSSYSYGYTF. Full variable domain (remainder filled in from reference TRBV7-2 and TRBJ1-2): GAGVSQSPSNKVTEKGKDVELRCDPISGHTALYWYRQSLGQGLEFLIYFQGNSAPDKSGLPSDRFSAERTGGSVSTLTIQRTQQEDSAVYLCASSSYSYGYTFGSGTRLTVV.

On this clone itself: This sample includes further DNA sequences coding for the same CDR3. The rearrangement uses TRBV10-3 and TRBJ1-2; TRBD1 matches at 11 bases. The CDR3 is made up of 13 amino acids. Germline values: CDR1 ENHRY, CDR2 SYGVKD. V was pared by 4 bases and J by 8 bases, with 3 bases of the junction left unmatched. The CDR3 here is CAISGGQGDGYTF. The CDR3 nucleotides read TGTGCCATCAGTGGGGGACAGGGGGACGGCTACACCTTC.